This entry features one T cell receptor (beta chain) sequence. CD8+ and CD4+ T cells circulating in blood were sequenced for TCR beta. Controls comprised healthy donors matched for age and sex. It was negative isolation that provided the CD8+ and CD4+ T cells, whereas TEMRA cells were enriched by FACS. The data derive from a study of CD8 T cells in Susac syndrome. CDR1 and CDR2 from the germline V gene are LGHNA and YSLEER. Trimming shortened V by 4 bases and J by 9 bases, and 10 bases separated the two germline ends. CDR3 length: 12 residues. Random hexamers were used to reverse transcribe an amount of roughly 0.5 to 1 ug RNA. The TCR beta CDR3 was amplified by immunoSEQ multiplex PCR across 54 Vbeta, 13 Jbeta. TCRdb used MiXCR to reprocess the immunoSEQ multiplex PCR reads, holding one entry per CDR3 protein. The profile shows roughly 150,000 distinct CDR3 sequences, about 92% of them singletons.

Sequencing used CD4+ T cells from PBMCs. V and J are TRBV4-3 and TRBJ2-1; D perhaps matches TRBD2 (6 bases). The clonotype originates from a human donor in good health. CDR3 DNA sequence: TGCGCCAGCAGCCCCGGGGGAGGTGAGCAGTTCTTC. It codes for CASSPGGGEQFF.